The T cell receptor beta chain described here comes from a study of early T cells in non-severe SARS-CoV-2 infection. The study, taken as a whole, reports: VDJdb matches were skewed toward anti-spike CD8 T cell responses.

The CDR3 loop spans 14 amino acids. The ends were cut back, 2 bases at V and 7 bases at J, with 13 bases in the middle. Germline lookup yields CDR1 SGHAT and CDR2 FQNNGV. This clonotype has only a few counts. The antigen remains unidentified. MiXCR was run by TCRdb on the 5' RACE reads, yielding one entry per CDR3 protein. The sample has 20,000 to 25,000 distinct CDR3 sequences, about 5% seen once; the top ten hold 3.5% to 4.5%. Specimen: whole blood. The TCR was taken from an adult who was a healthcare worker with PCR-confirmed SARS-CoV-2 infection or an uninfected control (not recorded which). The gene calls are TRBV11-2 and TRBJ2-3; D might be TRBD2 (5 bases). CDR3 loop: CASSLPPPGNTQYF. DNA of the CDR3: TGTGCCAGCAGCTTACCCCCCCCCGGGAATACGCAGTATTTT. The full variable domain, completed using reference TRBV11-2 and TRBJ2-3, is EAGVAQSPRYKIIEKRQSVAFWCNPISGHATLYWYQQILGQGPKLLIQFQNNGVVDDSQLPKDRFSAERLKGVDSTLKIQPAKLEDSAVYLCASSLPPPGNTQYFGPGTRLTVL.